One sample yielded the 19 T cell receptor beta chains listed below, sequenced in a study of blood T cell repertoires in COVID-19. TCRdb's table, derived via immunoSEQ multiplex PCR, lists solely in-frame clones and lacks some. The data hold about 92,000 clones, with about 70% observed a single time. The sample taken for sequencing was peripheral blood. Every receptor here comes from a woman aged 55-70 years in a cohort sampled during active or convalescent COVID-19.

V is TRBV5-4 and J is TRBJ2-5; 9 bases fit TRBD2. The ends lost 4 bases at V and 5 bases at J; junction bases unmatched: 9. Germline values: CDR1 SGHNT, CDR2 YYREEE (reference sequence). The CDR3 sequence is 15 residues long. This chain's CDR3 is CASSPGAGGLETQYF. In DNA, the CDR3 is TGTGCCAGCAGCCCCGGGGCGGGGGGGCTGGAGACCCAGTACTTC.

This clone was picked up a small number of times. The chain joins TRBV2 to TRBJ2-7; D possibly corresponds to TRBD1 (5 bases). The CDR3 is made up of 14 amino acids. The V end was cut by 8 bases, the J end by 3 bases, with 17 bases between. Looked up from germline, CDR1 is SNHLY and CDR2 is FYNNEI. CDR3 region: CASQGMSDSYEQYF. CDR3 nucleotide sequence: TGTGCCAGCCAAGGTATGTCAGACAGCTACGAGCAGTACTTC.

The chain recombines TRBV5-1 with TRBJ1-1, with 8 bases that match TRBD1. V gave up 5 bases and J gave up 5 bases; unmatched junction bases: 8. The length of the CDR3 is 14 residues. Germline assignment: CDR1 SGHRS and CDR2 YFSETQ. CDR3 sequence reads: CASSTTQGATEAFF. CDR3 in DNA: TGCGCCAGCAGTACGACTCAGGGGGCGACTGAAGCTTTCTTT.

The chain couples TRBV6-5 to TRBJ2-1; the match to TRBD2 covers 11 bases. Germline V gene data show CDR1 as MNHEY and CDR2 as SVGAGI. CDR3 length: 15 amino acids. V gave up 7 bases and J gave up 13 bases; unmatched junction bases: 15. The CDR3 is CASTPLAGVPSGQFF. The CDR3 coding sequence is TGTGCCAGCACCCCACTAGCGGGGGTCCCCTCTGGCCAGTTCTTC.

The CDR3, as DNA: TGTGCCAGCAGTCTCGCCGGGACACCTAACTATGGCTACACCTTC. Translation: CASSLAGTPNYGYTF. This rearrangement joins TRBV27 to TRBJ1-2; a possible D gene is TRBD1 (6 bases). Germline values: CDR1 MNHEY, CDR2 SMNVEV (reference sequence). The V and J ends lost 5 bases and 0 bases respectively, with 13 bases between them. The CDR3 is made up of 15 amino acids.

The chain employs TRBV5-1 and TRBJ2-3; TRBD1 aligns across 11 bases. Trimming removed 4 bases from V and 3 bases from J; junction bases left unmatched: 4. The CDR3 totals 15 residues. The germline CDR1 and CDR2 sequences are SGHRS and YFSETQ. The CDR3 sequence: CASSRGTGGTDTQYF. The CDR3 DNA reads TGCGCCAGCAGCCGAGGGACAGGGGGAACAGATACGCAGTATTTT.

The genes are TRBV7-2 and TRBJ1-2, with D maybe TRBD1 (6 bases). V was cut by 1 base and J by 0 bases, with 15 bases left in between. CDR1 is SGHTA, CDR2 FQGNSA, per germline. The CDR3 is made up of 17 amino acids. In nucleotides, the CDR3 is TGTGCCAGCAGCTTAGATGCAGGGGCAGCCCCTAACTATGGCTACACCTTC. Protein sequence: CASSLDAGAAPNYGYTF.

The chain recombines TRBV5-1 with TRBJ1-4, with 10 nucleotides matching TRBD1. Losses at the gene ends were 0 bases for V and 8 bases for J; bases not matched to a gene: 4. The V gene's germline CDR1 is SGHRS and CDR2 YFSETQ. This CDR3 is 15 amino acids long. The CDR3 DNA is TGCGCCAGCAGCTTGGAGGGACAGGGGATGGAAAAACTGTTTTTT. This sequence encodes CASSLEGQGMEKLFF.

V and J are TRBV27 and TRBJ2-1, with 12 bases lining up with TRBD2. This CDR3 has 12 residues. The germline gives CDR1 MNHEY, CDR2 SMNVEV (reference sequence). V lost 6 bases, J lost 9 bases, and 0 bases stayed unmatched. The CDR3 reads CASRTSGGEQFF. For the CDR3, the DNA is TGTGCCAGCAGGACTAGCGGGGGTGAGCAGTTCTTC.

The chain joins TRBV5-6 to TRBJ2-5; 9 bases align to TRBD1. This CDR3 contains 15 residues. CDR1 and CDR2 (germline): SGHDT, YYEEEE. V gave up 4 bases and J gave up 5 bases; unmatched junction bases: 9. CDR3 in amino acids: CASSQHGTGRETQYF. CDR3 bases: TGTGCCAGCAGCCAACACGGGACAGGGCGGGAGACCCAGTACTTC. The complete variable domain, with remaining parts taken from reference TRBV5-6 and TRBJ2-5, reads DAGVTQSPTHLIKTRGQQVTLRCSPKSGHDTVSWYQQALGQGPQFIFQYYEEEERQRGNFPDRFSGHQFPNYSSELNVNALLLGDSALYLCASSQHGTGRETQYFGPGTRLLVL.

This clone turned up a few times. The chain couples TRBV7-9 to TRBJ1-4; no firm D call. From germline, CDR1 is SEHNR and CDR2 FQNEAQ (reference sequence). V was pared by 0 bases and J by 8 bases, with 13 bases between. The CDR3 is 15 amino acids. The CDR3 sequence is CASSLAARRREKLFF. The CDR3 nucleotides read TGTGCCAGCAGCTTAGCGGCCCGGAGAAGGGAAAAACTGTTTTTT.

The chain links TRBV30 to TRBJ2-1; 9 positions match TRBD2. The junction had 3 bases not matched to a gene; V was cut back by 3 bases and J by 3 bases. The CDR3 is 14 residues long. Germline CDR1 GTSNPN, CDR2 SVGIG (reference sequence). The CDR3 DNA reads TGTGCCTGGAGGGGACTAGCAGACTACAATGAGCAGTTCTTC. Residues: CAWRGLADYNEQFF.

This chain joins TRBV4-1 and TRBJ2-1, with TRBD1 as a possible D gene (5 bases). This CDR3 is 12 amino acids long. Germline loops: CDR1 MGHRA, CDR2 YSYEKL. Trimming took off 5 bases at V and 4 bases at J, with 6 bases between the two ends. Here the CDR3 DNA reads TGCGCCAGCAGCGACAGATACAATGAGCAGTTCTTC. Translating it yields CASSDRYNEQFF.

CDR3 bases: TGTGCCTGGAGCGTCATAGGGGGGGTAGGCGAGCAGTACTTC. As protein: CAWSVIGGVGEQYF. This rearrangement joins TRBV30 to TRBJ2-7, with D perhaps TRBD2 (7 bases). This CDR3 has 14 amino acids. Between the trimmed V and J ends, which lost 3 bases and 6 bases, there was a span of 18 bases. Germline V gene lookup returns CDR1 GTSNPN and CDR2 SVGIG (reference sequence).

The genes are TRBV12-3 or TRBV12-4 and TRBJ1-1; possible D gene TRBD1, 6 bases. This CDR3 spans 12 amino acids. V was shortened by 7 bases and J by 9 bases, with 15 bases between the two germline ends. The CDR3 sequence is CASNIPGGQAFF. CDR3 coding DNA: TGTGCCAGCAACATACCCGGGGGGCAAGCTTTCTTT.

This chain connects TRBV19 to TRBJ1-2, with 9 bases that match TRBD1. Germline CDR1 LNHDA, CDR2 SQIVND (reference sequence). V gave up 3 bases and J gave up 4 bases; unmatched junction bases: 9. The CDR3 runs to 16 residues. The CDR3 nucleotides read TGTGCCAGTAGTATCTCAAACAGGGGGCTTAGCTATGGCTACACCTTC. Its protein is CASSISNRGLSYGYTF.

The genes are TRBV18 and TRBJ1-1; D remains ambiguous. CDR3 length: 15 residues. V gave up 8 bases and J gave up 1 base, with 17 bases separating them. Germline V gene lookup returns CDR1 KGHSH and CDR2 LQKENI. The CDR3 spells CASRPTGVENTEAFF. CDR3 DNA: TGTGCCAGCCGACCCACGGGAGTGGAGAACACTGAAGCTTTCTTT.

This clone came up a few times. The chain employs TRBV6-5 and TRBJ1-1; 8 positions agree with TRBD1. The V segment lost 2 bases and the J segment 4 bases; nucleotides outside the gene matches: 3. Per germline, CDR1 MNHEY and CDR2 SVGAGI. This CDR3 is 14 amino acids long. The CDR3 reads CASSYAGGITEAFF. CDR3 in DNA: TGTGCCAGCAGTTACGCAGGGGGCATCACTGAAGCTTTCTTT.

V is TRBV27 and J is TRBJ2-5; tentatively, D is TRBD1 (6 bases). The V end lost 0 bases, the J end lost 4 bases, and 15 bases lay between the germline ends. The CDR3 consists of 16 residues. Germline CDR1 is MNHEY and CDR2 is SMNVEV (reference sequence). As DNA, the CDR3 is TGTGCCAGCAGTTTATCCAAACCACAGGGTGGAGAGACCCAGTACTTC. It codes for CASSLSKPQGGETQYF.